Following are 17 T cell receptor beta chains from one sample sequenced in a study of T-cell memory formation after mild COVID-19. TCRdb recomputed calls from the 5' RACE reads with MiXCR, one row per CDR3 protein. The repertoire holds around 390,000 distinct CDR3 sequences, roughly 15% seen once, with about a fifth in the top ten. Sequenced sample: PBMCs or a T cell subset sorted from them (not recorded which). The receptor set was obtained from a man between 18 and 35 years old who had mild COVID-19 (a few samples of this study predate the infection). Cell type and time point are not known.

This clonotype was detected only a few times. The chain uses TRBV24-1 and TRBJ2-1; 11 positions agree with TRBD2. This CDR3 has 19 residues. Germline V gene sequence: CDR1 KGHDR, CDR2 SFDVKD. Germline trimming cut 5 bases from V and 5 bases from J; bases unmatched to any gene: 16. CDR3 in amino acids: CATSVGTSGLDWLDNEQFF. The CDR3, as DNA: TGTGCCACCAGTGTTGGGACTAGCGGCCTTGATTGGTTGGACAATGAGCAGTTCTTC.

The V gene is TRBV4-2, the J gene TRBJ1-5; 8 nucleotides match TRBD1. The CDR3 contains 16 residues. Germline V lookup: CDR1 LGHNA, CDR2 YNFKEQ. Trimming at V came to 0 bases and at J to 2 bases, leaving 3 bases not matched to a gene. Written as DNA, the CDR3 is TGTGCCAGCAGCCAAGACCTGGGACAGGGCAATCAGCCCCAGCATTTT. As protein: CASSQDLGQGNQPQHF.

The V gene is TRBV5-1, the J gene TRBJ2-5; 8 positions match TRBD2. Germline CDR1 and CDR2: SGHRS and YFSETQ. The CDR3 loop spans 16 amino acids. Losses at the gene ends were 2 bases for V and 4 bases for J; bases not matched to a gene: 10. CDR3 bases: TGCGCCAGCAGCTTCTACGCCAGCGGGGGTCGAGAGACCCAGTACTTC. Amino acids: CASSFYASGGRETQYF. Using reference TRBV5-1 and TRBJ2-5 for the parts outside the CDR3, the full variable domain is KAGVTQTPRYLIKTRGQQVTLSCSPISGHRSVSWYQQTPGQGLQFLFEYFSETQRNKGNFPGRFSGRQFSNSRSEMNVSTLELGDSALYLCASSFYASGGRETQYFGPGTRLLVL.

There are a few counts of this clonotype. The rearrangement joins TRBV7-2 to TRBJ2-5; D gene uncertain. Germline assignment: CDR1 SGHTA and CDR2 FQGNSA. Trimming took off 1 base at V and 7 bases at J, with 7 bases between the two ends. The CDR3 spans 12 residues. The CDR3 reads CASSLVVGTQYF. The CDR3, as DNA: TGTGCCAGCAGCTTAGTCGTAGGGACCCAGTACTTC.

The chain joins TRBV15 to TRBJ1-1; TRBD1 agrees at 7 bases. CDR1 and CDR2 from the germline V gene are LNHNV and YYDKDF (reference sequence). With 2 bases clipped from V and 0 bases from J, the junction kept 6 bases outside the gene matches. There are 16 residues in the CDR3. The CDR3 DNA reads as TGTGCCACCAGCAGACCAGGGACAGAAGTGAACACTGAAGCTTTCTTT. This gives the protein CATSRPGTEVNTEAFF.

This clonotype was seen repeatedly, ten times or more. CDR3 residues: CASRNTEAFF. Here the CDR3 DNA reads TGTGCCAGCAGGAACACTGAAGCTTTCTTT. The genes are TRBV6-2 or TRBV6-3 and TRBJ1-1; D gene unclear. V shed 6 bases and J shed 1 base, with 0 bases lying between them. Germline lookup yields CDR1 MNHEY and CDR2 SVGEGT. This CDR3 has 10 residues.

This clonotype was seen a few times. The J gene is TRBJ1-1, the V gene TRBV5-1; 7 bases agree with TRBD1. The CDR3 is 14 residues long. Germline values: CDR1 SGHRS, CDR2 YFSETQ. V lost 6 bases to trimming and J lost 1 base; unmatched junction nucleotides: 6. CDR3: CASIEGQTNTEAFF. CDR3 nucleotides: TGCGCCAGCATCGAGGGACAGACGAACACTGAAGCTTTCTTT.

This clonotype has a handful of counts. V is TRBV4-2 and J is TRBJ1-1, with D possibly being TRBD1 (6 bases). This CDR3 has 17 amino acids. Trimming took 0 bases from V and 0 from J, leaving 14 bases between them. Germline lookup yields CDR1 LGHNA and CDR2 YNFKEQ. The CDR3 spells CASSQDPGGPMNTEAFF. In nucleotides, the CDR3 is TGTGCCAGCAGCCAAGATCCCGGGGGGCCGATGAACACTGAAGCTTTCTTT.

There are a few counts of this clonotype. The chain joins TRBV6-4 to TRBJ2-3; D possibly corresponds to TRBD2 (5 bases). Germline V gene data show CDR1 as MRHNA and CDR2 as SNTAGT. This CDR3 spans 16 amino acids. The ends were cut back, 6 bases at V and 4 bases at J, with 20 bases in the middle. The CDR3 sequence: CASSPRVVEEADTQYF. CDR3 coding DNA: TGTGCCAGCAGCCCCCGAGTAGTAGAGGAGGCAGATACGCAGTATTTT.

This clonotype was counted between two and nine times. This chain joins TRBV6-1 and TRBJ2-7, with 9 nucleotides matching TRBD1. The ends lost 7 bases at V and 3 bases at J; junction bases unmatched: 7. Germline CDR1 is MNHNS and CDR2 is SASEGT. The CDR3 is 14 residues long. The CDR3 sequence: CASKTGTGFYEQYV. Written as DNA, the CDR3 is TGTGCCAGCAAGACCGGGACAGGGTTCTACGAGCAGTACGTC.

The V gene is TRBV14, the J gene TRBJ1-1; the D gene is possibly TRBD1 (5 bases). CDR3 length: 12 amino acids. The V gene lost 2 bases and the J gene lost 10 bases, with 11 bases spanning the gap. The germline V gene encodes CDR1 SGHDN and CDR2 FVKESK. The CDR3 spells CASSQRAGGAFF. CDR3 coding DNA: TGTGCCAGCAGCCAAAGGGCGGGGGGAGCTTTCTTT.

This clonotype turned up a few times. V is TRBV11-2 and J is TRBJ1-2; D perhaps matches TRBD1 (5 bases). V was cut by 5 bases and J by 1 base, with 14 bases left in between. The CDR3 sequence is 15 residues long. CDR1 is SGHAT and CDR2 is FQNNGV in the germline V gene. Written as DNA, the CDR3 is TGTGCCAGCAGCCCCTCCGGGACTGATAACTATGGCTACACCTTC. Translation gives CASSPSGTDNYGYTF. The variable domain in full, completed from reference TRBV11-2 and TRBJ1-2, reads EAGVAQSPRYKIIEKRQSVAFWCNPISGHATLYWYQQILGQGPKLLIQFQNNGVVDDSQLPKDRFSAERLKGVDSTLKIQPAKLEDSAVYLCASSPSGTDNYGYTFGSGTRLTVV.

The rearrangement uses TRBV10-3 and TRBJ2-7; 8 bases map to TRBD1. V was pared by 5 bases and J by 3 bases, with 3 bases of the junction left unmatched. The CDR3 length is 13 residues. Germline V CDR1 and CDR2: ENHRY, SYGVKD. The CDR3 protein is CAISTGTGYEQYV. In nucleotides, the CDR3 is TGTGCCATCAGTACCGGGACAGGCTACGAGCAGTACGTC.

V usage is TRBV12-3 or TRBV12-4 and J usage is TRBJ1-2; D gene uncertain. The CDR3 consists of 11 residues. Trimming took 3 bases from V and 8 from J, leaving 7 bases between them. The CDR3 nucleotides are TGTGCCAGCAGTTTGAGGGAGGGCTACACCTTC. Translated: CASSLREGYTF.

This clonotype has a handful of counts. The genes are TRBV15 and TRBJ1-2, with D perhaps matching TRBD1 (6 bases). Germline CDR1 LNHNV, CDR2 YYDKDF (reference sequence). The CDR3 is 15 residues long. Trimming pared 3 bases from V and 8 bases from J, leaving 19 bases between. The CDR3 is CATSRAPGGDQGYTF. As DNA, the CDR3 is TGTGCCACCAGCAGGGCCCCCGGGGGCGATCAGGGCTACACCTTC.

This clonotype was picked up many times. This chain joins TRBV5-5 and TRBJ2-3, with D unclear. The ends were cut back, 2 bases at V and 10 bases at J, with 11 bases in the middle. The CDR3 has 12 amino acids. Germline CDR1 SGHKS, CDR2 YYEKEE (reference sequence). The CDR3 nucleotides read TGTGCCAGCAGCTTCTCCTTTCTGGCGCAGTATTTT. Translated, it gives CASSFSFLAQYF.

This clonotype was seen ten or more times. The V and J genes are TRBV7-7 and TRBJ2-1, with D unclear. The germline V and J ends were trimmed by 5 bases and 3 bases, with 8 bases remaining between them. The CDR3 runs 13 residues. Per germline, CDR1 SSHAT and CDR2 FNYEAQ (reference sequence). CDR3 in DNA: TGTGCCAGCAGCCCGGACGGCTACAATGAGCAGTTCTTC. Encoded protein: CASSPDGYNEQFF.